This TCR beta chain was captured in a study of cytomegalovirus exposure and HLA in healthy donors. Study-wide findings and caveats: The study labeled more than 150 TCR beta chains cytomegalovirus-associated. There were some public TCRs occurring in many donors, but most TCR sequences were rare. TCR association rates varied by HLA locus in a later analysis, with DRB1 highest and HLA-C lowest. Earlier findings revealed that most TCR beta V segments proved productive either about 87% or about 30% of the time.

A remark on this clone: Its cognate antigen is unknown.

Germline assignment: CDR1 SGHKS and CDR2 YYEKEE (reference sequence). V lost 0 bases, J lost 2 bases, and 8 bases lay in between. The CDR3 has 15 residues. 60 Vbeta and 13 Jbeta primers were used in PCR. Data came from immunoSEQ multiplex PCR; TCRdb stores just in-frame clones and leaves some out. The sample consists of roughly 180,000 clones, about 80% of them appearing once. The gene calls are TRBV5-5 and TRBJ2-2, with unresolved D. This receptor was obtained from a man younger than 35 in good health and CMV-seronegative. Sequenced: PBMCs. This CDR3 reads CASSLVGRNTGELFF. CDR3 DNA: TGTGCCAGCAGCTTGGTGGGCCGTAACACCGGGGAGCTGTTTTTT.